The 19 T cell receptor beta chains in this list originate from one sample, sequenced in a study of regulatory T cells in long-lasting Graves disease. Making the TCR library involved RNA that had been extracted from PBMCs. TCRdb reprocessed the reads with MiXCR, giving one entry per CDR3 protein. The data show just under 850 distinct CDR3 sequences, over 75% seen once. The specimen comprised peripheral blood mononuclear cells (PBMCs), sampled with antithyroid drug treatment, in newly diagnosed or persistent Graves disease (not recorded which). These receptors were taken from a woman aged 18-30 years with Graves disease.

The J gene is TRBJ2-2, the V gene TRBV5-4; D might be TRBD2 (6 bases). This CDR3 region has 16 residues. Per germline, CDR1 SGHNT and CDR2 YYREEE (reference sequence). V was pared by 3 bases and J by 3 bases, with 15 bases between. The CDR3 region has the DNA TGTGCCAGCAGCTACGCATCTAGCGCCTACACCGGGGAGCTGTTTTTT. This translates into CASSYASSAYTGELFF.

The DNA for the CDR3 is TGTGCCAGCAGCTTAACTCCAGGCTTCACTGAAGCTTTCTTT. Encoded protein: CASSLTPGFTEAFF. The chain joins TRBV5-5 to TRBJ1-1, with D hard to call. This CDR3 spans 14 amino acids. The germline V gene has CDR1 SGHKS and CDR2 YYEKEE (reference sequence). Trimming removed 2 bases from V and 4 bases from J, with 12 bases in between.

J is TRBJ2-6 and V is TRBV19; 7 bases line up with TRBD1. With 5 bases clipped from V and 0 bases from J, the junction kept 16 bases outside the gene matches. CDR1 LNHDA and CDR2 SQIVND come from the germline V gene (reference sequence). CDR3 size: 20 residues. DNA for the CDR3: TGTGCCAGTAGTGTACATCCCGACAGGGTAACTAACTCTGGGGCCAACGTCCTGACTTTC. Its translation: CASSVHPDRVTNSGANVLTF.

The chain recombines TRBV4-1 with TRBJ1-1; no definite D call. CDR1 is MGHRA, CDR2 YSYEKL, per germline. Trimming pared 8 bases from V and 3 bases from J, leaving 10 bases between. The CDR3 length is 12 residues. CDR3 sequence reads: CASGTWDTEAFF. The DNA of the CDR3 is TGCGCCAGCGGAACTTGGGACACTGAAGCTTTCTTT.

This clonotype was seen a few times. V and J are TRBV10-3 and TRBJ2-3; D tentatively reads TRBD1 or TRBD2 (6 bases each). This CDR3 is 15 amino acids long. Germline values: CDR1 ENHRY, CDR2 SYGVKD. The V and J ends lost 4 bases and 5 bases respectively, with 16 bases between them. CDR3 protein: CAISGKQGGGDTQYF. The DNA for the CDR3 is TGTGCCATCAGTGGGAAACAGGGAGGCGGAGATACGCAGTATTTT.

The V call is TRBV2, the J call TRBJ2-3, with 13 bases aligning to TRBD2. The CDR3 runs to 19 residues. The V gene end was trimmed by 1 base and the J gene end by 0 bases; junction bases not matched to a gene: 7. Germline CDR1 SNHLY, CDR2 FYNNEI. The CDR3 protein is CASSEVGLAGDLSTDTQYF. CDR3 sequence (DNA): TGTGCCAGCAGTGAAGTAGGACTAGCGGGGGACCTAAGCACAGATACGCAGTATTTT.

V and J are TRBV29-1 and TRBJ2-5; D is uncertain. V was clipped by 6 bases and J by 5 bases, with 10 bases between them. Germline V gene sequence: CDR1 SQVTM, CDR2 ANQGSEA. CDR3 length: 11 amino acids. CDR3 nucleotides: TGCAGCGTGGATAGGTCGGAGACCCAGTACTTC. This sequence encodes CSVDRSETQYF.

The CDR3 DNA reads TGCGCCAGCAGCTTGGCTTCAGGGGATGGTGAAGCTTTCTTT. Encoded protein: CASSLASGDGEAFF. This rearrangement joins TRBV5-1 to TRBJ1-1, with a weak D call TRBD1 (6 bases). Per the germline V gene, CDR1 is SGHRS and CDR2 is YFSETQ. The CDR3 has 14 amino acids. V was cut by 0 bases and J by 7 bases, with 13 bases left in between.

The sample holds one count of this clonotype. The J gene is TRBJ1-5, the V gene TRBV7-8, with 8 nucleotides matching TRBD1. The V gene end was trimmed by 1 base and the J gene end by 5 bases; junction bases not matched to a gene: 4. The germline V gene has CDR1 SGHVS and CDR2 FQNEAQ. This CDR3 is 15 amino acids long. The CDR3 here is CASSLGQGIYQPQHF. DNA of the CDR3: TGTGCCAGCAGCTTAGGACAGGGGATATATCAGCCCCAGCATTTT.

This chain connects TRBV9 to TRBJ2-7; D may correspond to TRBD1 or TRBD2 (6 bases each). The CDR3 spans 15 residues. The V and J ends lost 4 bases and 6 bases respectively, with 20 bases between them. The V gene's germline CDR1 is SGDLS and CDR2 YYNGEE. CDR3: CASSPNMGGVGEQYF. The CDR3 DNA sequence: TGTGCCAGCAGCCCTAATATGGGGGGCGTAGGCGAGCAGTACTTC.

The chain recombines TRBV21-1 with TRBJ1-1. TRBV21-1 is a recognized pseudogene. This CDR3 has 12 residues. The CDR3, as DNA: TGTGCCAGCAGCAAAGCGGACACTGAAGCTTTCTTT. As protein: CASSKADTEAFF.

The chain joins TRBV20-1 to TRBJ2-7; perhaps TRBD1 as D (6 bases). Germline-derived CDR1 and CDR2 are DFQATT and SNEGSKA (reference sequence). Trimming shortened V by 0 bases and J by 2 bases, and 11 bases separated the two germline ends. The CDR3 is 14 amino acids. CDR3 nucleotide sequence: TGCAGTGCTAGAGATCTTGAGGGGGCCTACGAGCAGTACTTC. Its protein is CSARDLEGAYEQYF.

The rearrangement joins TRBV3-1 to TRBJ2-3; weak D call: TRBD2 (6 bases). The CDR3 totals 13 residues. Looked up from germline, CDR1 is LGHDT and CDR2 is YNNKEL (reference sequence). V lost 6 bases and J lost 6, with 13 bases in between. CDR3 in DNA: TGTGCCAGCAGACGACTAGGAGCGGATACGCAGTATTTT. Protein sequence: CASRRLGADTQYF.

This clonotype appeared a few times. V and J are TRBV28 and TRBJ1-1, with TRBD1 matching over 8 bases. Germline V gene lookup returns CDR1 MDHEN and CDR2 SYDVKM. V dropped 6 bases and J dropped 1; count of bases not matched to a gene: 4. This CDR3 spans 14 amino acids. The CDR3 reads CASSGQGSNTEAFF. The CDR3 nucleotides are TGTGCCAGCAGCGGACAGGGTTCGAACACTGAAGCTTTCTTT. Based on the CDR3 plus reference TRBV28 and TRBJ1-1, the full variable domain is DVKVTQSSRYLVKRTGEKVFLECVQDMDHENMFWYRQDPGLGLRLIYFSYDVKMKEKGDIPEGYSVSREKKERFSLILESASTNQTSMYLCASSGQGSNTEAFFGQGTRLTVV.

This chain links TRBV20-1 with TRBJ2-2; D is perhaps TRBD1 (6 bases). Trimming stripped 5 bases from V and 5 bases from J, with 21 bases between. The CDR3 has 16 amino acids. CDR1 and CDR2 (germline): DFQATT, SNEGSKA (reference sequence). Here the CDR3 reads CSARNLRDIETGELFF. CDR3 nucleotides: TGCAGTGCTCGAAACCTCCGGGACATCGAGACCGGGGAGCTGTTTTTT.

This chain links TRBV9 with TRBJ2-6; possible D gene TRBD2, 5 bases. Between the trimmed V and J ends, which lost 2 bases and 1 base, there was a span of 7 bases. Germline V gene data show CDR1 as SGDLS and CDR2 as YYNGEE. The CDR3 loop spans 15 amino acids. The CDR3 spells CASSVRESGANVLTF. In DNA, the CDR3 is TGTGCCAGCAGCGTTAGGGAGTCTGGGGCCAACGTCCTGACTTTC.

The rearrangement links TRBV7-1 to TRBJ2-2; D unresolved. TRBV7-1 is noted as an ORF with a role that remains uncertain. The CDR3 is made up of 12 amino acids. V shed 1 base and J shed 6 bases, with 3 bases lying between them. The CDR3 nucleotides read TGTGCCAGCAGCTCAGGGTCCGGGGAGCTGTTTTTT. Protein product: CASSSGSGELFF.

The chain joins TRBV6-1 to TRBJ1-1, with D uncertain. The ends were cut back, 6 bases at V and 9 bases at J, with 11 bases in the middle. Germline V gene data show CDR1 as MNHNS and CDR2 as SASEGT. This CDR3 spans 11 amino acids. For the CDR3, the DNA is TGTGCCAGCAGCTATGAAGGGAAAGCTTTCTTT. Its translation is CASSYEGKAFF.

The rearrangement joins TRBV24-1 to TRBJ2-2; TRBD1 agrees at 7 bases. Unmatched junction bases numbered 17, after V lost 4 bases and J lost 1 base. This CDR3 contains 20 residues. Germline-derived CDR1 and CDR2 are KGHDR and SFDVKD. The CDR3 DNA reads TGTGCCACCAGTGACCAAGAAAGCTACCGGGACAGAAGGAACACCGGGGAGCTGTTTTTT. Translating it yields CATSDQESYRDRRNTGELFF.